This TCR beta chain was recovered during a study of beta chain features in type 1 diabetes. Heparinised blood was drawn once per donor, averaging around 120 mL. As concerns this clone: Its antigen remains unidentified.

The CDR3 spans 15 residues. From germline, CDR1 is LNHDA and CDR2 SQIVND (reference sequence). The V end lost 6 bases, the J end lost 1 base, and 14 bases lay between the germline ends. Of the isolated RNA, all was reverse transcribed, and so the sequenced material was expressed TCRB transcripts. The data were produced by immunoSEQ multiplex PCR, yet TCRdb's version contains in-frame clones alone and is incomplete. The table shows fewer than 400,000 clones, with roughly 8% occurring only once. General observations from the study: TCRB CDR3s were moderately but significantly shorter in Type 1 diabetes patients in all four CD4+ subsets. There were fewer insertions and more deletions at the VDJ junctions of type 1 diabetes patients. Patients showed naive, central memory and Treg TCRB repertoires that appeared more similar than those of healthy donors.

This clonotype was obtained from a woman under 30 in good health. The chain links TRBV19 to TRBJ2-3; tentatively, D is TRBD2 (5 bases). Sequences were obtained from central memory CD4+ T cells from blood. The CDR3 reads CASSPLGSGTDTQYF. The CDR3 bases are TGTGCCAGTAGCCCCTTGGGTAGCGGCACAGATACGCAGTATTTT.